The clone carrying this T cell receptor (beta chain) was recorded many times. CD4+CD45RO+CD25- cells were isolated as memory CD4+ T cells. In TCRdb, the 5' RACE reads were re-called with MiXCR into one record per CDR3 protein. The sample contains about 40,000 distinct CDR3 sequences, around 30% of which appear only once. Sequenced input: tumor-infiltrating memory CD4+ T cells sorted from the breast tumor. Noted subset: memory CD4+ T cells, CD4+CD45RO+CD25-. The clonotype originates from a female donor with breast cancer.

The CDR3 protein is CASSLVTGGETQYF. In DNA, the CDR3 is TGTGCCAGCAGTTTGGTCACTGGGGGAGAGACCCAGTACTTC. J is TRBJ2-5 and V is TRBV12-3 or TRBV12-4; D is tentatively TRBD1 or TRBD2 (5 bases each). V shed 3 bases and J shed 4 bases, with 12 bases lying between them. The length of the CDR3 is 14 residues.